The clone carrying this T cell receptor (beta chain) was seen a handful of times. Blood sampling took place at baseline, cycle 4 day 1, and cycle 7 day 1. The table came from immunoSEQ multiplex PCR; TCRdb's copy has only in-frame clones and leaves some out. The sample carries more than 85,000 clones, approximately 90% recorded once. The sample belongs to a study of OX40 agonist ivuxolimab in advanced cancers. CDR1 is SNHLY, CDR2 FYNNEI, per germline. The CDR3 length is 13 residues. V was pared by 7 bases and J by 5 bases, with 7 bases of the junction left unmatched. V and J are TRBV2 and TRBJ2-5; 7 nucleotides agree with TRBD2. The receptor was isolated from an adult with an advanced solid tumor such as melanoma, head and neck, liver or kidney cancer. The sample consisted of CD4+ or CD8+ T cells sorted from blood, taken in a trial of the OX40 agonist ivuxolimab. The chain's CDR3 is CASNNRGGETQYF. The CDR3 DNA reads as TGTGCCAGCAATAATAGGGGAGGGGAGACCCAGTACTTC.